This passage covers 23 T cell receptor beta chains from one sample sequenced in a study of T cell responses to AZD1222 COVID-19 vaccine. Data came from immunoSEQ multiplex PCR; TCRdb stores just in-frame clones and leaves some out. Of 150,000 to 200,000 clones in the sample, over 90% were seen once. This sample comprised peripheral blood, obtained on day 0 of AZD1222 vaccination. The receptors originated from an adult in good health.

Remarks on this clone: The junction differs from germline at one of its ends, possibly a read error. This chain links TRBV5-6 with TRBJ1-1; 8 bases are shared with TRBD1. This CDR3 has 13 amino acids. The germline V gene has CDR1 SGHDT and CDR2 YYEEEE. The CDR3 loop is CASTRQGNPEAFF. The DNA for the CDR3 is TGTGCCAGCACCCGACAGGGGAACCCTGAAGCTTTCTTT.

The chain has TRBV18 and TRBJ2-7; TRBD1 might be the D (6 bases). This CDR3 has 13 amino acids. Per germline, CDR1 KGHSH and CDR2 LQKENI. The germline V and J ends were trimmed by 0 bases and 6 bases, with 9 bases remaining between them. CDR3 sequence reads: CASSPPAGVEQYF. The CDR3 nucleotides read TGTGCCAGCTCACCACCTGCAGGGGTCGAGCAGTACTTC.

This chain connects TRBV5-1 to TRBJ2-3; TRBD2 agrees at 10 bases. V lost 2 bases and J lost 8; bases outside the gene matches: 14. Germline assignment: CDR1 SGHRS and CDR2 YFSETQ. The CDR3 has 17 amino acids. The CDR3 DNA follows: TGCGCCAGCAGCTTTAGGGGGACTAGCGTAGAGATTGGTACGCAGTATTTT. Encoded protein: CASSFRGTSVEIGTQYF.

The gene calls are TRBV2 and TRBJ1-1, with D possibly TRBD1 on 5 matching bases. The V gene's germline CDR1 is SNHLY and CDR2 FYNNEI. The ends were cut back, 7 bases at V and 7 bases at J, with 19 bases in the middle. The CDR3 sequence is 14 residues long. This CDR3 reads CASTLRVGPLEAFF. As DNA, the CDR3 is TGTGCCAGCACTCTCAGGGTAGGACCACTTGAAGCTTTCTTT.

This clone was picked up one time. The chain is built from TRBV30 and TRBJ2-7; tentative D call: TRBD1 (6 bases). Germline V gene sequence: CDR1 GTSNPN, CDR2 SVGIG (reference sequence). This CDR3 is built from 11 residues. V dropped 7 bases and J dropped 1 base, with 8 bases sitting between them. This CDR3 reads CALDRSYEQYF. Written as DNA, the CDR3 is TGTGCCTTGGACAGATCCTACGAGCAGTACTTC.

The V and J genes are TRBV19 and TRBJ2-7; tentative D call: TRBD1 (5 bases). CDR1 LNHDA and CDR2 SQIVND come from the germline V gene (reference sequence). CDR3 length: 16 amino acids. V lost 4 bases, J lost 3 bases, and 19 bases lay in between. Here the CDR3 DNA reads TGTGCCAGTAGTAGATCAGGGCCCCTCCGTATCTACGAGCAGTACTTC. It specifies CASSRSGPLRIYEQYF.

The chain joins TRBV19 to TRBJ1-5; D not certain. The CDR3 consists of 14 residues. Trimming took 5 bases from V and 7 from J, leaving 15 bases between them. Germline loops: CDR1 LNHDA, CDR2 SQIVND (reference sequence). The CDR3 DNA is TGTGCCAGTAGTCCCGACCCTAGAGACCAGCCCCAGCATTTT. As protein: CASSPDPRDQPQHF.

The rearrangement links TRBV6-6 to TRBJ1-4; no clear D gene. The length of the CDR3 is 13 residues. V lost 2 bases, J lost 4 bases, and 5 bases lay in between. The germline gives CDR1 MNHNY, CDR2 SVGAGI (reference sequence). This chain's CDR3 is CASSYRINEKLFF. Here the CDR3 DNA reads TGTGCCAGCAGTTACAGGATTAATGAAAAACTGTTTTTT.

CDR3 in amino acids: CASSTHDGPLSGYTF. CDR3 DNA sequence: TGTGCCAGCAGCACCCACGACGGTCCCCTTTCTGGCTACACCTTC. This sequence joins TRBV7-9 and TRBJ1-2; D is uncertain. Germline CDR1 SEHNR, CDR2 FQNEAQ (reference sequence). This CDR3 spans 15 amino acids. Trimming removed 5 bases from V and 7 bases from J, with 20 bases in between.

This chain uses TRBV25-1 with TRBJ1-6, with D tentatively TRBD1 (5 bases). From germline, CDR1 is MGHDK and CDR2 SYGVNS. V was shortened by 4 bases and J by 10 bases, with 17 bases between the two germline ends. The CDR3 sequence is 15 residues long. The CDR3, as DNA: TGTGCCAGCAGTGGCCCGGACGGGCCAGGGTCACCCCTCCACTTT. This codes for CASSGPDGPGSPLHF. The variable domain in full, with the rest retrieved from reference TRBV25-1 and TRBJ1-6, is EADIYQTPRYLVIGTGKKITLECSQTMGHDKMYWYQQDPGMELHLIHYSYGVNSTEKGDLSSESTVSRIRTEHFPLTLESARPSHTSQYLCASSGPDGPGSPLHFGNGTRLTVT.

The chain carries TRBV11-2 and TRBJ2-1; 9 bases agree with TRBD2. The germline CDR1 and CDR2 sequences are SGHAT and FQNNGV. Losses at the gene ends were 5 bases for V and 2 bases for J; bases not matched to a gene: 10. CDR3 size: 17 residues. The CDR3 sequence is CASSAERAGGPYNEQFF. In DNA form, the CDR3 reads TGTGCCAGCAGCGCCGAAAGAGCGGGGGGCCCCTACAATGAGCAGTTCTTC.

There are a few counts of this clone. The rearrangement joins TRBV19 to TRBJ1-1, with D perhaps TRBD1 (6 bases). The germline V gene encodes CDR1 LNHDA and CDR2 SQIVND (reference sequence). The ends were cut back, 5 bases at V and 0 bases at J, with 7 bases in the middle. The CDR3 sequence is 13 residues long. The CDR3 DNA reads as TGTGCCAGTAGTCAGGGGATGAACACTGAAGCTTTCTTT. Its translation is CASSQGMNTEAFF. Drawing the rest from reference TRBV19 and TRBJ1-1, the complete variable domain is DGGITQSPKYLFRKEGQNVTLSCEQNLNHDAMYWYRQDPGQGLRLIYYSQIVNDFQKGDIAEGYSVSREKKESFPLTVTSAQKNPTAFYLCASSQGMNTEAFFGQGTRLTVV.

In its sample, this clone was seen once. The chain combines TRBV9 with TRBJ1-1; 8 positions agree with TRBD1. The CDR3 loop spans 16 amino acids. Germline V gives CDR1 SGDLS, CDR2 YYNGEE. V gave up 0 bases and J gave up 3 bases; unmatched junction bases: 7. The CDR3 coding sequence is TGTGCCAGCAGCGTAGGCCGGGGACAGGCAGACACTGAAGCTTTCTTT. Translated: CASSVGRGQADTEAFF.

The CDR3 loop reads CASSFAGSGYTF. The CDR3 DNA follows: TGTGCCAGCAGCTTTGCAGGCTCTGGCTACACCTTC. This chain links TRBV5-6 with TRBJ1-2; no clear D gene. Germline CDR1 SGHDT, CDR2 YYEEEE. The CDR3 has 12 residues. V lost 2 bases to trimming and J lost 7 bases, with 9 bases between them.

This sequence joins TRBV9 and TRBJ2-1; 10 positions match TRBD2. Germline V gene sequence: CDR1 SGDLS, CDR2 YYNGEE. This CDR3 has 15 amino acids. Unmatched junction bases numbered 7, after V lost 0 bases and J lost 10 bases. DNA of the CDR3: TGTGCCAGCAGCGTAGGAGCGGGAGGGCCGATCGAGCAGTTCTTC. Translating gives CASSVGAGGPIEQFF.

This sequence joins TRBV19 and TRBJ1-1, with 8 positions matching TRBD1. After removal of 5 bases from V and 3 bases from J, the junction contained 5 bases not matched to a gene. CDR1 is LNHDA, CDR2 SQIVND, per germline (reference sequence). CDR3 length equals 14 residues. The CDR3 DNA is TGTGCCAGTAGTGGTGGACAGGGTTACACTGAAGCTTTCTTT. Translating it yields CASSGGQGYTEAFF.

The rearrangement uses TRBV5-1 and TRBJ2-1, with 9 bases matching TRBD1. V lost 1 base to trimming and J lost 0 bases; unmatched junction nucleotides: 11. There are 19 residues in the CDR3. Germline values: CDR1 SGHRS, CDR2 YFSETQ. The CDR3 loop is CASSLQSQGAPSSYNEQFF. CDR3 DNA sequence: TGCGCCAGCAGCTTGCAATCACAGGGGGCTCCGAGCTCCTACAATGAGCAGTTCTTC.

This chain uses TRBV9 with TRBJ2-5; no firm D call. Germline V gene sequence: CDR1 SGDLS, CDR2 YYNGEE. This CDR3 is 14 amino acids long. V was clipped by 0 bases and J by 4 bases, with 10 bases between them. The CDR3 DNA follows: TGTGCCAGCAGCGTAGATCTGGACGTAGAGACCCAGTACTTC. Amino acids: CASSVDLDVETQYF.

The chain has TRBV5-1 and TRBJ2-7; 13 nucleotides match TRBD2. This CDR3 comprises 15 residues. The germline V gene encodes CDR1 SGHRS and CDR2 YFSETQ. Trimming at V came to 5 bases and at J to 2 bases, leaving 4 bases not matched to a gene. CDR3 sequence reads: CASRVTSGRTYEQYF. The CDR3 DNA reads as TGCGCCAGCAGGGTGACTAGCGGGAGGACCTACGAGCAGTACTTC.

Here the CDR3 reads CASSSSGSYEQYF. As DNA, the CDR3 is TGTGCCAGCAGCTCTAGCGGGTCCTACGAGCAGTACTTC. This chain links TRBV5-6 with TRBJ2-7, with TRBD2 matching over 8 bases. The germline V gene encodes CDR1 SGHDT and CDR2 YYEEEE. With 3 bases clipped from V and 1 base from J, the junction kept 0 bases outside the gene matches. The CDR3 consists of 13 residues. Together with reference TRBV5-6 and TRBJ2-7, the CDR3 gives the full variable domain: DAGVTQSPTHLIKTRGQQVTLRCSPKSGHDTVSWYQQALGQGPQFIFQYYEEEERQRGNFPDRFSGHQFPNYSSELNVNALLLGDSALYLCASSSSGSYEQYFGPGTRLTVT.

This clone showed up just once. V usage is TRBV6-2 or TRBV6-3 and J usage is TRBJ1-3; 7 bases map to TRBD1. V gave up 2 bases and J gave up 0 bases; unmatched junction bases: 13. The CDR3 sequence is 19 residues long. Germline V lookup: CDR1 MNHEY, CDR2 SVGEGT. In DNA form, the CDR3 reads TGTGCCAGCAGTTACGGGAAACGGACAGGAGCCTTCTCTGGAAACACCATATATTTT. Encoded protein: CASSYGKRTGAFSGNTIYF.

The CDR3, as DNA: TGTGCCAGCAGATCTACAGGGTTTGAGCAGTTCTTC. Protein product: CASRSTGFEQFF. V is TRBV28 and J is TRBJ2-1; TRBD1 is a possible D gene (6 bases). Trimming stripped 6 bases from V and 9 bases from J, with 12 bases between. Per the germline V gene, CDR1 is MDHEN and CDR2 is SYDVKM. This CDR3 has 12 residues.

The V and J genes are TRBV9 and TRBJ1-2, with D hard to call. This CDR3 comprises 14 residues. Deletions cut 7 bases from V and 6 bases from J, with 19 bases between. Germline CDR1 reads SGDLS; CDR2 reads YYNGEE. The CDR3 region has the DNA TGTGCCAGCCCCACCTGGGAGGGCGGGCATGGCTACACCTTC. Translation gives CASPTWEGGHGYTF.